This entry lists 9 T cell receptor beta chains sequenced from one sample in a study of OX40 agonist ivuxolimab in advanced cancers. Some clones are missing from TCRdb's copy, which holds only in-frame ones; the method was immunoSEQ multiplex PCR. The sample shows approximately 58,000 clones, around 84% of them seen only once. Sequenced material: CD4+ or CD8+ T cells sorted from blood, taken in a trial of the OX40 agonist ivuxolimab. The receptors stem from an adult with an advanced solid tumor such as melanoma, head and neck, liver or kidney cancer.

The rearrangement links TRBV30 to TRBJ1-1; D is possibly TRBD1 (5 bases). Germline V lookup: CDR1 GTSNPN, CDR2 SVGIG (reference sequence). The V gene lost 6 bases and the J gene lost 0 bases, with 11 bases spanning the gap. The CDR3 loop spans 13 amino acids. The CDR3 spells CACLGTVNTEAFF. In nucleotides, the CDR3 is TGTGCCTGCCTCGGGACGGTGAACACTGAAGCTTTCTTT.

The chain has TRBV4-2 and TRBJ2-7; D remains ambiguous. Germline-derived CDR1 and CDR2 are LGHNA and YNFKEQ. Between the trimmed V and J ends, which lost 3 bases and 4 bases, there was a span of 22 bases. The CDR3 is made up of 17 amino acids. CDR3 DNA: TGTGCCAGCAGCCAGGCCCTCGGTGACGGCTTGGGGTACGAGCAGTACTTC. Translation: CASSQALGDGLGYEQYF.

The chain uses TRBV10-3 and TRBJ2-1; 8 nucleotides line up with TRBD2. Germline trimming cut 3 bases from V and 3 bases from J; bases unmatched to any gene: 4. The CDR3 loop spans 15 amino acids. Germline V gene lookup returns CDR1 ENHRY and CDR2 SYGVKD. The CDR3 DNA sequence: TGTGCCATCAGTGATGGGGCGGGAGGCTACAATGAGCAGTTCTTC. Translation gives CAISDGAGGYNEQFF.

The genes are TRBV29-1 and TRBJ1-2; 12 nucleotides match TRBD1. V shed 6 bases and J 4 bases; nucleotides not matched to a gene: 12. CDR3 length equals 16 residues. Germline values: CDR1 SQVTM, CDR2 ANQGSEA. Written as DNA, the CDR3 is TGCAGCGTCGAACCCCGGGACAGGGGGCTACTCTATGGCTACACCTTC. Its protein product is CSVEPRDRGLLYGYTF. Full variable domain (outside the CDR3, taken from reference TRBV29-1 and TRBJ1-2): SAVISQKPSRDICQRGTSLTIQCQVDSQVTMMFWYRQQPGQSLTLIATANQGSEATYESGFVIDKFPISRPNLTFSTLTVSNMSPEDSSIYLCSVEPRDRGLLYGYTFGSGTRLTVV.

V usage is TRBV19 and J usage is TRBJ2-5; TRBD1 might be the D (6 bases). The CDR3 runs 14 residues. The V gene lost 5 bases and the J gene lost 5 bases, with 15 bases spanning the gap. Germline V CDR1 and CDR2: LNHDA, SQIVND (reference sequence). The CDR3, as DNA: TGTGCCAGTAGTGACTTGGGGGCCTCGGAGACCCAGTACTTC. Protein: CASSDLGASETQYF.

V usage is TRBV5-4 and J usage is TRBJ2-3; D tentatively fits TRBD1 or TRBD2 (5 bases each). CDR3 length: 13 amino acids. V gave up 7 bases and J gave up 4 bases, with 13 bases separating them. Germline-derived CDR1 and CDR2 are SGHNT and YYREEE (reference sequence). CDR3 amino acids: CASGTRGADTQYF. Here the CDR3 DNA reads TGTGCCAGCGGTACGAGGGGTGCAGATACGCAGTATTTT.

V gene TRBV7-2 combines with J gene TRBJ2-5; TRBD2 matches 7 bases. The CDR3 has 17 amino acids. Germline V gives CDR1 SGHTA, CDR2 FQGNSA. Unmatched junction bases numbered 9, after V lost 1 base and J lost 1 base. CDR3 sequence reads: CASSLGVAAGSQETQYF. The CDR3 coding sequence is TGTGCCAGCAGCTTAGGTGTGGCAGCGGGATCCCAAGAGACCCAGTACTTC.

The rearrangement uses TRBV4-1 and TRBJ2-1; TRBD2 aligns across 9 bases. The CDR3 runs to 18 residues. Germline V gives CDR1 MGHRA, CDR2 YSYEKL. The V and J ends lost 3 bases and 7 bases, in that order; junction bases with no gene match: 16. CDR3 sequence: CASSHPRRGLARVNEQFF. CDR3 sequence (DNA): TGCGCCAGCAGCCACCCCCGGCGAGGACTAGCGAGGGTAAATGAGCAGTTCTTC.

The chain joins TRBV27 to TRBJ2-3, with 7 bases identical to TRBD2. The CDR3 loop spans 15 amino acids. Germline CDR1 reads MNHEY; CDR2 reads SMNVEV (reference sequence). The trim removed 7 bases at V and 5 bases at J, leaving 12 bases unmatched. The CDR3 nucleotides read TGTGCCAGCACCTCTGCGGGAGCGGGAAGAGATACGCAGTATTTT. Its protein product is CASTSAGAGRDTQYF.